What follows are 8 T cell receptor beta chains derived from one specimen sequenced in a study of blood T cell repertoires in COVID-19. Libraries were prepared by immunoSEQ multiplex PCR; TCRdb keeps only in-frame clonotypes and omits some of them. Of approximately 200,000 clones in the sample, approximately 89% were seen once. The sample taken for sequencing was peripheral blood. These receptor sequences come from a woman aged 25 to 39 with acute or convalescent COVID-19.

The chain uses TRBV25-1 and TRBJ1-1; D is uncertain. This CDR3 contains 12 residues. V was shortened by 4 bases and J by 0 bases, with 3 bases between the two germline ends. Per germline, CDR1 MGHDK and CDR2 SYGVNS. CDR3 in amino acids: CASSAVNTEAFF. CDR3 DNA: TGTGCCAGCAGTGCAGTGAACACTGAAGCTTTCTTT.

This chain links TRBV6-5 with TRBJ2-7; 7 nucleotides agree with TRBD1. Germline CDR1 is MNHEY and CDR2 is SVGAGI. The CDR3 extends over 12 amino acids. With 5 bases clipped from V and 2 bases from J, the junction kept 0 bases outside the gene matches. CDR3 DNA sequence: TGTGCCAGCAGTCAGGGGGCCTACGAGCAGTACTTC. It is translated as CASSQGAYEQYF.

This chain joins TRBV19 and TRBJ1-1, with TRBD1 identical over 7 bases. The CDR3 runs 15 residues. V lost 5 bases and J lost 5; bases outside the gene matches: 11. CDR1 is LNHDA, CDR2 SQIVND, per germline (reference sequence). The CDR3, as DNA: TGTGCCAGTAGTGAGACGGACAGGTTGGGGACTGAAGCTTTCTTT. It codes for CASSETDRLGTEAFF.

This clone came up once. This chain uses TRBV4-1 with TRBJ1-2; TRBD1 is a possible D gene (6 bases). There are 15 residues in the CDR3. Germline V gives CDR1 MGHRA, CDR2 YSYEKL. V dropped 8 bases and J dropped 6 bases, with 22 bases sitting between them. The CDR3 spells CASSSSLTGRNGYTF. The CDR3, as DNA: TGCGCCAGCTCCTCGTCCCTTACAGGGAGAAATGGCTACACCTTC.

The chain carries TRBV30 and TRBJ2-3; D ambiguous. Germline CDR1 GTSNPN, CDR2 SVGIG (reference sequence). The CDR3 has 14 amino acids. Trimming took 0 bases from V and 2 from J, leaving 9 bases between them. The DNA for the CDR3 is TGTGCCTGGAGTGTTGGCCAGTTCACAGATACGCAGTATTTT. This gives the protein CAWSVGQFTDTQYF.

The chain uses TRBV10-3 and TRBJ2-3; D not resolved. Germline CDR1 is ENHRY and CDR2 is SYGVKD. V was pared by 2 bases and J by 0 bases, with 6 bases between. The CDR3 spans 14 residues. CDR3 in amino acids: CAISEALSTDTQYF. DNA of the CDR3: TGTGCCATCAGTGAGGCACTGAGCACAGATACGCAGTATTTT.

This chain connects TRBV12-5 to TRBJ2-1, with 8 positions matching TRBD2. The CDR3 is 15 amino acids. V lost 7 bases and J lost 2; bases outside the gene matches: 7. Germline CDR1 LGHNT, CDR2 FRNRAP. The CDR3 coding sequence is TGTGCTAGTGCTCCTAATAGCGGGACCTACAATGAGCAGTTCTTC. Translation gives CASAPNSGTYNEQFF.

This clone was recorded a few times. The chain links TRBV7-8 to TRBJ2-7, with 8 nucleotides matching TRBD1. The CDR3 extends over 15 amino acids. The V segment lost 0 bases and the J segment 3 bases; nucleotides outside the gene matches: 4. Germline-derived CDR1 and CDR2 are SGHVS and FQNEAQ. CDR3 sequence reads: CASSLAYGQGYEQYF. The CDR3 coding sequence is TGTGCCAGCAGCTTAGCGTACGGACAGGGCTACGAGCAGTACTTC.